This TCR beta chain derives from a study of blood T cell repertoires in COVID-19. Overall study: Samples representing acute and convalescent COVID-19 were sourced from the United States, Italy and Spain. In each case, the material was cDNA or gDNA derived from T cells, B-cell-depleted T cells, or PBMCs.

The CDR3 spans 16 residues. With 11 bases removed from V and 1 base from J, the gap between germline ends came to 22 bases. Germline V lookup: CDR1 SEHNR, CDR2 FQNEAQ (reference sequence). As handled by the study authors: Reference gene primer amplification gave estimated nucleated cell counts. TCRdb's copy holds only in-frame clones and misses some; the assay was immunoSEQ multiplex PCR. D and trimming were read from the DNA, whereas the V and J calls and clone size are those reported in that table. The profile shows 30,000 to 40,000 clones, about 88% of them singletons. What was sequenced was peripheral blood. This TCR was recovered from a man in his 70s with active COVID-19. V is TRBV7-9 and J is TRBJ2-3, with D possibly being TRBD2 (5 bases). CDR3 in amino acids: CAFPDDERRGTDTQYF. The CDR3 coding sequence is TGTGCCTTTCCGGACGATGAACGGCGGGGCACAGATACGCAGTATTTT.